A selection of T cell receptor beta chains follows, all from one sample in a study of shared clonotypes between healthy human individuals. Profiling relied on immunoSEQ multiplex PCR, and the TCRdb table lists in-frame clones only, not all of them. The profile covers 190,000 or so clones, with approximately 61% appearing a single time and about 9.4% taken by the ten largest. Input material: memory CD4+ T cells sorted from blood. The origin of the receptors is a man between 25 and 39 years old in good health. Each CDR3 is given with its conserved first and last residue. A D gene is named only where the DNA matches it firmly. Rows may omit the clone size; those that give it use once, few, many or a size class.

cdr3_aa: CSVEDREEKLFF
cdr3_nt: TGCAGCGTTGAAGATCGGGAGGAAAAACTGTTTTTT
v_call: TRBV29-1
d_call: .
cdr3_length: 12
j_call: TRBJ1-4
clone_size: many

cdr3_aa: CASSPTGREKLFF
cdr3_nt: TGTGCCAGTAGCCCGACAGGGCGCGAAAAACTGTTTTTT
v_call: TRBV19
d_call: TRBD1
cdr3_length: 13
j_call: TRBJ1-4
clone_size: .

cdr3_aa: CASSHFLPGPNEKLFF
cdr3_nt: TGCGCCAGCAGCCATTTTCTCCCGGGACCTAATGAAAAACTGTTTTTT
v_call: TRBV4-1
d_call: .
cdr3_length: 16
j_call: TRBJ1-4
clone_size: .

cdr3_aa: CASSMNRGSTYNEQFF
cdr3_nt: TGTGCCAGCAGCATGAACAGGGGGTCTACCTACAATGAGCAGTTCTTC
v_call: TRBV5-4
d_call: TRBD1
cdr3_length: 16
j_call: TRBJ2-1
clone_size: .

cdr3_aa: CASSQTGTGSEQYF
cdr3_nt: TGCGCCAGCAGCCAGACAGGAACCGGCTCCGAGCAGTACTTC
v_call: TRBV10-1
d_call: .
cdr3_length: 14
j_call: TRBJ2-7
clone_size: few

cdr3_aa: CASRSSVGREQYF
cdr3_nt: TGTGCCAGCAGATCTAGCGTGGGGCGCGAGCAGTACTTC
v_call: TRBV6-5
d_call: .
cdr3_length: 13
j_call: TRBJ2-7
clone_size: .

cdr3_aa: CATREGGGGRTLFGEQFF
cdr3_nt: TGTGCCACCAGGGAGGGAGGGGGAGGACGTACCTTATTCGGTGAGCAGTTCTTC
v_call: TRBV15
d_call: .
cdr3_length: 18
j_call: TRBJ2-1
clone_size: .

cdr3_aa: CASSVDPNYGYTF
cdr3_nt: TGTGCCAGCAGCGTCGACCCTAACTATGGCTACACCTTC
v_call: TRBV9
d_call: .
cdr3_length: 13
j_call: TRBJ1-2
clone_size: .

cdr3_aa: CASRHHLQVLSYEQYF
cdr3_nt: TGTGCCAGCAGACACCACTTACAGGTGCTCTCCTACGAGCAGTACTTC
v_call: TRBV6-6
d_call: .
cdr3_length: 16
j_call: TRBJ2-7
clone_size: .

cdr3_aa: CASGSANYGYTF
cdr3_nt: TGTGCCAGCGGCAGCGCTAACTATGGCTACACCTTC
v_call: TRBV2
d_call: .
cdr3_length: 12
j_call: TRBJ1-2
clone_size: few

cdr3_aa: CASSDGNRNNEQFF
cdr3_nt: TGTGCCAGCAGTGACGGAAACAGAAACAATGAGCAGTTCTTC
v_call: TRBV6-4
d_call: .
cdr3_length: 14
j_call: TRBJ2-1
clone_size: .

cdr3_aa: CASSRVTRGTDTQYF
cdr3_nt: TGTGCCAGCAGCAGGGTTACGCGGGGCACAGATACGCAGTATTTT
v_call: TRBV27
d_call: .
cdr3_length: 15
j_call: TRBJ2-3
clone_size: .

cdr3_aa: CASSSEDRGIKAFF
cdr3_nt: TGTGCCAGCAGCTCCGAGGACAGGGGGATAAAAGCTTTCTTT
v_call: TRBV7-2
d_call: TRBD1
cdr3_length: 14
j_call: TRBJ1-1
clone_size: .

cdr3_aa: CASSEQPTENYEQYF
cdr3_nt: TGTGCCAGCAGTGAACAGCCGACAGAAAACTACGAGCAGTACTTC
v_call: TRBV6-1
d_call: .
cdr3_length: 15
j_call: TRBJ2-7
clone_size: .

cdr3_aa: CASSLAGGQGETQYF
cdr3_nt: TGTGCCAGCAGCTTAGCGGGGGGTCAGGGCGAGACCCAGTACTTC
v_call: TRBV7-8
d_call: .
cdr3_length: 15
j_call: TRBJ2-5
clone_size: .

cdr3_aa: CASSARAEREGYNEQFF
cdr3_nt: TGTGCCAGCAGTGCACGTGCTGAGCGGGAGGGCTACAATGAGCAGTTCTTC
v_call: TRBV27
d_call: TRBD2
cdr3_length: 17
j_call: TRBJ2-1
clone_size: once

cdr3_aa: CASSLGQGPRGEQYF
cdr3_nt: TGTGCCAGCAGCTTAGGACAGGGGCCCCGGGGCGAGCAGTACTTC
v_call: TRBV7-9
d_call: TRBD1
cdr3_length: 15
j_call: TRBJ2-7
clone_size: .

cdr3_aa: CASSRTSSYEQYF
cdr3_nt: TGTGCCAGCAGCCGGACTAGCTCCTACGAGCAGTACTTC
v_call: TRBV13
d_call: TRBD2
cdr3_length: 13
j_call: TRBJ2-7
clone_size: few

cdr3_aa: CASSEGLARADTQYF
cdr3_nt: TGTGCCAGCAGTGAAGGACTAGCGAGGGCAGATACGCAGTATTTT
v_call: TRBV6-1
d_call: TRBD2
cdr3_length: 15
j_call: TRBJ2-3
clone_size: .

cdr3_aa: CASSLRTSGRALVTQYF
cdr3_nt: TGTGCCAGCAGCTTAAGGACTAGCGGGAGGGCATTGGTTACGCAGTATTTT
v_call: TRBV7-8
d_call: TRBD2
cdr3_length: 17
j_call: TRBJ2-3
clone_size: .

cdr3_aa: CSVGDGYNEQFF
cdr3_nt: TGCAGCGTTGGGGACGGTTACAATGAGCAGTTCTTC
v_call: TRBV29-1
d_call: .
cdr3_length: 12
j_call: TRBJ2-1
clone_size: .

cdr3_aa: CASSLSTAVIYEQFF
cdr3_nt: TGTGCCAGCAGCTTGTCGACTGCCGTGATCTATGAGCAGTTCTTC
v_call: TRBV13
d_call: .
cdr3_length: 15
j_call: TRBJ2-1
clone_size: .

cdr3_aa: CASSFGWETQYF
cdr3_nt: TGTGCCAGCAGCTTCGGTTGGGAGACCCAGTACTTC
v_call: TRBV7-9
d_call: .
cdr3_length: 12
j_call: TRBJ2-5
clone_size: many

cdr3_aa: CASSLNRANTGELFF
cdr3_nt: TGTGCCAGCAGCCTAAACAGAGCCAACACCGGGGAGCTGTTTTTT
v_call: TRBV7-2
d_call: .
cdr3_length: 15
j_call: TRBJ2-2
clone_size: .

cdr3_aa: CASSYGTSGSREQYF
cdr3_nt: TGTGCCAGCAGTTACGGGACTAGCGGGAGTAGAGAGCAGTACTTC
v_call: TRBV6-6
d_call: TRBD2
cdr3_length: 15
j_call: TRBJ2-7
clone_size: .

cdr3_aa: CASSQWGAGELFF
cdr3_nt: TGTGCCAGCAGCCAATGGGGGGCCGGGGAGCTGTTTTTT
v_call: TRBV14
d_call: .
cdr3_length: 13
j_call: TRBJ2-2
clone_size: .

cdr3_aa: CASSGWSGTYNEQFF
cdr3_nt: TGTGCCAGCAGTGGCTGGTCGGGAACCTACAATGAGCAGTTCTTC
v_call: TRBV2
d_call: .
cdr3_length: 15
j_call: TRBJ2-1
clone_size: .